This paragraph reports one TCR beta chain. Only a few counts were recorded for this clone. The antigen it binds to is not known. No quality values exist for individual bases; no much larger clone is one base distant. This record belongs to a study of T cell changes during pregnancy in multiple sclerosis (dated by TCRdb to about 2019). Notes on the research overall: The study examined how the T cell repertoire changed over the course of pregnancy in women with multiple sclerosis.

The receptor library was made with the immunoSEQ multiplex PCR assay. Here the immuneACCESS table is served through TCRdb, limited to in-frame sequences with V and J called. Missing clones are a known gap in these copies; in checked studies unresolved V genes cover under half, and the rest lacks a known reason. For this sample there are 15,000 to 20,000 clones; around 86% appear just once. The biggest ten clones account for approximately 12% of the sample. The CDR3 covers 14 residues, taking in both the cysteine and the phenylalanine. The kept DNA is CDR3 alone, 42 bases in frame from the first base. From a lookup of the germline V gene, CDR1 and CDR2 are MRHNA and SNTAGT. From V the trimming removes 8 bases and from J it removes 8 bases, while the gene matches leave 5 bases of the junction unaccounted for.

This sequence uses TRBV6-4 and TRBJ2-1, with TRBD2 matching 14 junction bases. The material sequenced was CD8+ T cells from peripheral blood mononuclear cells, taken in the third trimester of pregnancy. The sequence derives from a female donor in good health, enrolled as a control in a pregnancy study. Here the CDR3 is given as CASSTSGGADEQFF. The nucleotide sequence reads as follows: TGTGCCAGCTCGACTAGCGGGGGGGCTGATGAGCAGTTCTTC.